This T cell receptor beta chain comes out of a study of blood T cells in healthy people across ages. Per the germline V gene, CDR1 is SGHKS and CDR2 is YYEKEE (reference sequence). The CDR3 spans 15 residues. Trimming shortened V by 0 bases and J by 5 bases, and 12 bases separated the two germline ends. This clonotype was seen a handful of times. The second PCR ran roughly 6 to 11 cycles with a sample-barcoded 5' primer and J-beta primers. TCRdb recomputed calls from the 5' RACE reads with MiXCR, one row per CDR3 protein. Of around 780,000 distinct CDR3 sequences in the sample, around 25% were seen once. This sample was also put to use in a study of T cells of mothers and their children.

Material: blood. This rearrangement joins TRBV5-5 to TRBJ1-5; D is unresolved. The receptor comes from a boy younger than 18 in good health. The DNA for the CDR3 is TGTGCCAGCAGCTTGGGGATTTGGGGAGATCAGCCCCAGCATTTT. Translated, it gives CASSLGIWGDQPQHF.